A selection of T cell receptor beta chains follows, all from one sample in a study of lymphopenia after photon versus proton radiotherapy. Sequenced by immunoSEQ multiplex PCR; TCRdb stores in-frame clones only, minus some. The table includes about 70,000 clones, 80% to 95% detected once. Source: peripheral blood, taken from a patient treated with photon-based radiotherapy. These receptors originate from a woman aged 40 to 55 with cholangiocarcinoma. Both conserved end residues are part of each CDR3. A D gene is named only where the DNA matches it firmly. The size field is filled for only some rows; it gives once, few, many or a size class.

j_call v_call d_call clone_size cdr3_nt cdr3_aa
TRBJ1-5 TRBV30 TRBD1 - TGTGCCTGGAGCCGCGACAGGGCAAGTGAGCCCCAGCATTTT CAWSRDRASEPQHF
TRBJ2-5 TRBV7-2 - few TGTGCCAGCAGCCTCGGGGGCCCGGAGACCCAGTACTTC CASSLGGPETQYF
TRBJ1-5 TRBV11-2 TRBD1 once TGTGCCAGCAGCCCGGAGAGACAGGGTTTTCGCAATCAGCCCCAGCATTTT CASSPERQGFRNQPQHF
TRBJ2-3 TRBV11-2 - - TGTGCCAGCAGCTTAGCCACAACAGATACGCAGTATTTT CASSLATTDTQYF
TRBJ2-7 TRBV5-6 TRBD2 - TGTGCCAGCAGCCCGCACTCTTTCCTGGCGGGAGCACTCTACGAGCAGTACTTC CASSPHSFLAGALYEQYF
TRBJ2-7 TRBV6-1 - - TGTGCCAGCACAAAGTTTTGGGACGGTGACTACGAGCAGTACTTC CASTKFWDGDYEQYF
TRBJ1-2 TRBV9 - - TGTGCCAGCAGCGGTGACGAGGGGCTCCTGGATGGCTACACCTTC CASSGDEGLLDGYTF
TRBJ1-2 TRBV10-3 - - TGTGCCATCAGCCCCTTGGGGGACTATGGCTACACCTTC CAISPLGDYGYTF
TRBJ2-1 TRBV4-1 - - TGCGCCAGCAGCCAAGGGCTAACTAGCTCCTACAATGAGCAGTTCTTC CASSQGLTSSYNEQFF
TRBJ1-4 TRBV19 TRBD1 once TGTGCCAGTAGGACAGGGATAGGTGAAGAAAAACTGTTTTTT CASRTGIGEEKLFF
TRBJ1-5 TRBV28 - once TGTGCCAGCAGTTCCTTGGGAGGGGGCAATCAGCCCCAGCATTTT CASSSLGGGNQPQHF
TRBJ1-1 TRBV28 TRBD1 - TGTGCCAGCATTCGACAGGGTACCATGAACACTGAAGCTTTCTTT CASIRQGTMNTEAFF
TRBJ2-3 TRBV7-3 - - TGTGCCAGCAGCTTAGGCGGGGTGCGCACAGATACGCAGTATTTT CASSLGGVRTDTQYF
TRBJ2-2 TRBV11-2 - - TGTGCCAGCAGCTTAGCCGGGGAGCTGTTTTTT CASSLAGELFF
TRBJ2-3 TRBV4-1 - - TGCGCCAGCAGCCAAGAAATAACAGATACGCAGTATTTT CASSQEITDTQYF
TRBJ1-2 TRBV13 TRBD1 - TGTGCCAGCAGCTTGGGACAGTACAACTATGGCTACACCTTC CASSLGQYNYGYTF
TRBJ1-1 TRBV6-1 - - TGTGCCAGCAGTGAAGCCTACAGCTATGAAGCTTTCTTT CASSEAYSYEAFF
TRBJ2-1 TRBV29-1 - - TGCAGCGTTGCCCCGACACTCTCCTACAATGAGCAGTTCTTC CSVAPTLSYNEQFF
TRBJ2-3 TRBV7-8 - medium-sized TGTGCCAGCAGCTCCCGGCTCGGCACAGATACGCAGTATTTT CASSSRLGTDTQYF
TRBJ1-2 TRBV13 - - TGTGCCAGCAGCTTACCCACCGGGACCGGCTACACCTTC CASSLPTGTGYTF
TRBJ1-2 TRBV4-1 TRBD1 - TGCGCCAGCAGCCACATAGACAGGGATGACTATGGCTACACCTTC CASSHIDRDDYGYTF
TRBJ2-3 TRBV9 - - TGTGCCAGCAGCCCCGGCCCCGATACGCAGTATTTT CASSPGPDTQYF
TRBJ2-7 TRBV2 - - TGTGCCAAAGGGACCGAAGGGGTCGGGGAGCAGTACTTC CAKGTEGVGEQYF
TRBJ2-7 TRBV13 - - TGTGCCAGCAGCCCGCGCCGTGGGGGCGAATACGAGCAGTACTTC CASSPRRGGEYEQYF
TRBJ2-7 TRBV11-2 - - TGTGCCAGCAGCCCAAGCACAGGTACCTACGAGCAGTACTTC CASSPSTGTYEQYF
TRBJ2-7 TRBV29-1 - - TGCAGCGTTGAAAACGGCTACGAGCAGTACTTC CSVENGYEQYF
TRBJ2-1 TRBV7-3 TRBD1 - TGTGCCAGCAGCTTTCGGGACAGGGGGTACAATGAGCAGTTCTTC CASSFRDRGYNEQFF
TRBJ2-7 TRBV7-9 - few TGTGCCAGCAGCACAGGGACCTCCGTCGCCTACGAGCAGTACTTC CASSTGTSVAYEQYF
TRBJ1-2 TRBV7-9 TRBD1 - TGTGCCAGCAGCCAAACGGACAGGGCTAACTATGGCTACACCTTC CASSQTDRANYGYTF
TRBJ1-2 TRBV7-8 - - TGTGCCAGCACCCCGGGAGGGGCCTATGGCTACACCTTC CASTPGGAYGYTF
TRBJ1-6 TRBV7-8 TRBD1 once TGTGCCAGCAGCGTGACAGGGGGGAATTCACCCCTCCACTTT CASSVTGGNSPLHF
TRBJ2-7 TRBV5-1 - - TGCGCCAGCAGCTACGACCGGGCGAGCCAGTCCTACGAGCAGTACTTC CASSYDRASQSYEQYF
TRBJ2-7 TRBV6-6 - - TGTGCCAGCAGTTACCATCTCAACTACGAGCAGTACTTC CASSYHLNYEQYF
TRBJ1-5 TRBV28 - - TGTGCCAGCAGTACCGGATCAGTAGGTCAGCCCCAGCATTTT CASSTGSVGQPQHF
TRBJ2-1 TRBV18 - - TGTGCCAGCTCACCCACAGCCGGGACTCAAAGGTACAATGAGCAGTTCTTC CASSPTAGTQRYNEQFF